One and the same sample provided the 2 T cell receptor beta chains below, sequenced in a study of spatial heterogeneity in lung cancer. As to time point: blood at routine non-recurrence follow-up after resection. In each case, whole RNA from tumor, nontumor lung or frozen PBMC was sequenced unsorted. Each CDR3 protein is one row after TCRdb ran MiXCR on the 5' RACE reads. The table lists roughly 120,000 distinct CDR3 sequences, 12% of them singletons, with 15% to 20% in the top ten. This sample comprised PBMCs, obtained at follow-up. These receptor sequences come from a male donor with early-stage non-small cell lung cancer.

This clonotype was recorded at least ten times. This chain's CDR3 is CASSRPPAEETQYF. The CDR3, as DNA: TGTGCCAGCAGCCGTCCCCCAGCAGAAGAGACCCAGTACTTC. The chain employs TRBV12-3 or TRBV12-4 and TRBJ2-5; D unclear. This CDR3 region has 14 residues. The V end lost 6 bases, the J end lost 3 bases, and 14 bases lay between the germline ends.

This clonotype was picked up a small number of times. The V and J genes are TRBV5-1 and TRBJ2-5, with 8 bases fitting TRBD1. The V and J ends lost 4 bases and 2 bases, in that order; junction bases with no gene match: 10. The CDR3 covers 16 residues. The germline gives CDR1 SGHRS, CDR2 YFSETQ. In nucleotides, the CDR3 is TGCGCCAGCAGCCTACTATGGACAGGGCTACAAGAGACCCAGTACTTC. Protein: CASSLLWTGLQETQYF.